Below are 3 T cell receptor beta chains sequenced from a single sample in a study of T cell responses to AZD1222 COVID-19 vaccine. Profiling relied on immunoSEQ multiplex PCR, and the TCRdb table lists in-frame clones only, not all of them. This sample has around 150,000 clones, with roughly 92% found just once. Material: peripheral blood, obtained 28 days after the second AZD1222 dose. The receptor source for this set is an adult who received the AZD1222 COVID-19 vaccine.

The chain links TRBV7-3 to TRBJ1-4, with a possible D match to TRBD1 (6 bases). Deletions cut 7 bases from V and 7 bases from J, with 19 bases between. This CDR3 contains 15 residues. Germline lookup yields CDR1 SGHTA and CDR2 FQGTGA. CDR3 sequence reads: CASNPRGGAGEKLFF. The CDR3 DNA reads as TGTGCCAGCAACCCACGGGGGGGCGCCGGTGAAAAACTGTTTTTT.

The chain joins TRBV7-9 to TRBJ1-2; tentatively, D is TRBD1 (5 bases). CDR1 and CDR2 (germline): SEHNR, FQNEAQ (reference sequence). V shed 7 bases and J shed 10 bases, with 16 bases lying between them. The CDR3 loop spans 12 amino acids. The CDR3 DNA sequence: TGTGCCAGCAACGGGGCTACGGTTGACTACACCTTC. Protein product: CASNGATVDYTF.

The CDR3, as DNA: TGTGCCAGCAGTCTCCCAAACAGATTCCAAGAGACCCAGTACTTC. Its translation: CASSLPNRFQETQYF. The chain has TRBV28 and TRBJ2-5; D remains ambiguous. V lost 5 bases and J lost 1, with 14 bases in between. Germline CDR1 is MDHEN and CDR2 is SYDVKM. CDR3 size: 15 residues.